This T cell receptor beta chain was identified in a study of a mutant IDH1 vaccine in newly diagnosed glioma (dated by TCRdb to the early 2020s). Context from the whole study: In the chemotherapy-containing groups, vaccination started alongside temozolomide cycles, whereas in patients who had radiotherapy alone it started 4-6 weeks after radiotherapy. Visit V12 was the week-35 safety follow-up and visit V13 was the week-47 end of study. Longitudinal TCRB deep sequencing was performed for about two dozen treated patients wherever samples were available for exploratory analyses. Prior to enrollment, patients had been given standard therapy consisting of radiotherapy alone, temozolomide alone, or radiochemotherapy with temozolomide, with the combination given to most patients. Peripheral blood was collected at six visits: V03 (baseline), V05, V07, V10, V12 and V13. Of the roughly 31 treated patients, about 62% were male and 37.5% were female, and the mean age was approximately 40 years.

The CDR3 spans 12 residues, from the cysteine through the phenylalanine. CDR3 DNA only is kept here, 36 bases in frame from base 1. The germline V gene encodes CDR1 SNHLY and CDR2 FYNNEI. A distance of 6 bases separates the germline ends of V and J, which lose 3 bases and 9 bases respectively. To prepare the library, the immunoSEQ multiplex PCR assay was applied. Following the manufacturer's protocol, the hsTCRB Kit was used to amplify rearranged TCR beta chain sequences. An Illumina MiSeq was used to sequence the TCRB libraries. The paper's processing steps were these. Demultiplexing, trimming and gene mapping were performed with the kit vendor's proprietary platform. What TCRdb holds here is the immuneACCESS table cut down to in-frame rearrangements. Part of the clones is not present; checked against another copy, under half of the missing clones reflect an unresolved V gene, and the others are unexplained. That table furnishes V, J and clone size, whereas the DNA furnished D and trimming. This sample holds about 94,000 clones; approximately 89% were observed only once. The top ten clonotypes cover 0.75% to 0.95% of the sample.

With regard to this clone: Its cognate antigen has yet to be identified. Base qualities were left out, and no much larger clone turns up one base away.

The sample's time point, from its label and the paper: week 47, end of study. Every vaccine dose consisted of 300 ug of a 20-mer mutant IDH1 peptide in Montanide, administered subcutaneously together with topical imiquimod. Eight vaccinations were administered to patients in weeks 1, 3, 5, 7, 11, 15, 19 and 23, corresponding to visits V03 through V10. All donors had newly diagnosed IDH1-mutant astrocytomas of WHO grade 3 or 4 that showed loss of nuclear ATRX. The samples were drawn from NOA16, a multicentre, single-arm, open-label phase I trial in Germany that tested a mutant IDH1 peptide vaccine in humans for the first time. The DNeasy Blood and Tissue Kit was used to extract genomic DNA from EDTA blood for TCRB sequencing. Study-wide conclusions, independent of this receptor: The authors stated that sample limitations prevented analyses of patient blood samples from being reproduced. Vaccine-induced immune responses across multiple MHC alleles were detected in around 92% of patients. Changes in the top peripheral T cell clonotypes picked up by TCRB sequencing did not appear to be linked to pseudoprogression. Selection of PBMC samples for TCRB deep sequencing was based on availability.

The clonotype originates from a woman between 50 and 59 years old with glioma. This receptor chain uses TRBV2 and TRBJ1-6; too little of a D gene remains to name it. Here the sequenced sample was PBMCs, taken from a glioma patient whose treatment included an IDH1 peptide vaccine. Here the CDR3 is given as CASSEGASPLHF. Here is the DNA: TGTGCCAGCAGTGAGGGAGCTTCACCCCTCCACTTT.